Following are 8 T cell receptor beta chains from one sample sequenced in a study of shared clonotypes between healthy human individuals. Some clones are missing from TCRdb's copy, which holds only in-frame ones; the method was immunoSEQ multiplex PCR. Found here are some 200,000 clones, just under 95% of them singletons; the top ten hold more than 0.065%. Source material: naive CD4+ T cells sorted from blood. Stated subset: CD45RA+ positively selected. These receptors came from a woman aged 30 to 39 in good health.

This chain joins TRBV21-1 and TRBJ2-7; the table names TRBD2, a call not compared with the DNA. TRBV21-1 is a listed pseudogene. The CDR3 has 16 amino acids. The CDR3: CASTALGLAGDYEQYF. For the CDR3, the DNA is TGTGCCAGCACGGCTCTGGGACTAGCGGGGGACTACGAGCAGTACTTC.

The chain has TRBV25-1 and TRBJ2-1; 11 bases map to TRBD2. Looked up from germline, CDR1 is MGHDK and CDR2 is SYGVNS. CDR3 length: 14 amino acids. The trim removed 5 bases at V and 7 bases at J, leaving 4 bases unmatched. The DNA of the CDR3 is TGTGCCAGCAGTCTAGCGGGAGGAAGGAATGAGCAGTTCTTC. Translated: CASSLAGGRNEQFF.

Only one count was recorded for this clone. The chain employs TRBV5-4 and TRBJ2-5; the D call may be TRBD1 or TRBD2 (6 bases each). The assigned J gene may be wrong: the sequence end matches TRBJ2-7 better. The CDR3 has 19 residues. Looked up from germline, CDR1 is SGHNT and CDR2 is YYREEE (reference sequence). In DNA form, the CDR3 reads TGTGCCAGCAGCCCGGGGGCGGGACGGAGAGACCAAAATGTGTACGAGCAGTACTTC. Protein: CASSPGAGRRDQNVYEQYF.

The V gene is TRBV30, the J gene TRBJ2-5; 11 bases match TRBD2. Germline-derived CDR1 and CDR2 are GTSNPN and SVGIG (reference sequence). The CDR3 is 15 residues long. J lost 11 bases, V lost 4 bases, and 15 bases had no gene match. The CDR3 loop is CAWTPKLAGAREQYF. CDR3 DNA sequence: TGTGCCTGGACCCCCAAACTAGCGGGAGCGAGAGAGCAGTACTTC.

This clone was recorded only once. The chain carries TRBV5-1 and TRBJ2-1; D remains ambiguous. V was cut by 2 bases and J by 0 bases, with 9 bases left in between. Germline CDR1 is SGHRS and CDR2 is YFSETQ. CDR3 length: 15 amino acids. In DNA, the CDR3 is TGCGCCAGCAGCTTAATCCAAAGCTCCTACAATGAGCAGTTCTTC. Protein sequence: CASSLIQSSYNEQFF. The full variable domain, completed using reference TRBV5-1 and TRBJ2-1, is KAGVTQTPRYLIKTRGQQVTLSCSPISGHRSVSWYQQTPGQGLQFLFEYFSETQRNKGNFPGRFSGRQFSNSRSEMNVSTLELGDSALYLCASSLIQSSYNEQFFGPGTRLTVL.

The chain couples TRBV6-6 to TRBJ1-5; TRBD1 aligns across 7 bases. This CDR3 contains 14 residues. V gave up 6 bases and J gave up 5 bases; unmatched junction bases: 7. Germline assignment: CDR1 MNHNY and CDR2 SVGAGI (reference sequence). The CDR3 nucleotides read TGTGCCAGCAGGCAGACAGGGAAGGATCAGCCCCAGCATTTT. Translation: CASRQTGKDQPQHF.

V usage is TRBV19 and J usage is TRBJ1-1; no reliable D call. The CDR3 spans 13 residues. Trimming stripped 2 bases from V and 0 bases from J, with 4 bases between. Germline CDR1 is LNHDA and CDR2 is SQIVND (reference sequence). CDR3: CASSITLNTEAFF. CDR3 bases: TGTGCCAGTAGTATAACACTGAACACTGAAGCTTTCTTT.

The chain combines TRBV4-1 with TRBJ1-1, with a weak D call TRBD1 (5 bases). The CDR3 totals 16 residues. From germline, CDR1 is MGHRA and CDR2 YSYEKL. The V and J ends lost 4 bases and 6 bases respectively, with 21 bases between them. CDR3 in DNA: TGCGCCAGCAGCCCAAGAGAACTGGGGGTTGAGGCTGAAGCTTTCTTT. Protein: CASSPRELGVEAEAFF.